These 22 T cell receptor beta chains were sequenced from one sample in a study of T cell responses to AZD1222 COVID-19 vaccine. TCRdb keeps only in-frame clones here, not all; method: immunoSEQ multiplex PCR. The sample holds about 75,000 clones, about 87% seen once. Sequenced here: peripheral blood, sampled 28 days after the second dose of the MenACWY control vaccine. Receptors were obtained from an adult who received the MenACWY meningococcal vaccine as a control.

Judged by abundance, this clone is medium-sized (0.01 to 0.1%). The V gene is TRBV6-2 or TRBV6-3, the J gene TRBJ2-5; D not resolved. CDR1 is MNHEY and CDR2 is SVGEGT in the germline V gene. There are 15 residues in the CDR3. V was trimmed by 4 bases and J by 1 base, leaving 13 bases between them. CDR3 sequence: CASSSGWQTQETQYF. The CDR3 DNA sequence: TGTGCCAGCAGTTCGGGTTGGCAAACCCAAGAGACCCAGTACTTC.

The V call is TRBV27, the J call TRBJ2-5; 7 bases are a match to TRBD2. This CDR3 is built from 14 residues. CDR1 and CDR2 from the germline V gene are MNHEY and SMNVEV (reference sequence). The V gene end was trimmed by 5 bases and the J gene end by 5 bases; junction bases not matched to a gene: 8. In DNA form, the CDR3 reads TGTGCCAGCAGTGCCTGGGAGGGAAGGGAGACCCAGTACTTC. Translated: CASSAWEGRETQYF.

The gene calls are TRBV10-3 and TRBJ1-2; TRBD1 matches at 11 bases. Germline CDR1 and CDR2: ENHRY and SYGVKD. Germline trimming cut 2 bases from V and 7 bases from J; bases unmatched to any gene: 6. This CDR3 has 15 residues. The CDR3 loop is CAISEAGQGGRGYTF. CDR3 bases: TGTGCCATCAGTGAGGCGGGACAGGGGGGCCGTGGCTACACCTTC.

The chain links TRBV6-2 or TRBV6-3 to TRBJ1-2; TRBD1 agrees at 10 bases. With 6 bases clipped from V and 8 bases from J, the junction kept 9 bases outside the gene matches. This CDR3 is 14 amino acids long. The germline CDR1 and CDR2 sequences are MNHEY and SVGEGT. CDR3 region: CASSDGGTGAGYTF. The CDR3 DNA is TGTGCCAGCAGCGACGGAGGGACAGGGGCCGGCTACACCTTC.

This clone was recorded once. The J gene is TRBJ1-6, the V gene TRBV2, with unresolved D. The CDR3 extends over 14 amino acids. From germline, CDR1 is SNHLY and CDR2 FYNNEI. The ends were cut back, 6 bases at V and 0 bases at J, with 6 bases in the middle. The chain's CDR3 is CASRISSYNSPLHF. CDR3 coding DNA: TGTGCCAGCAGGATAAGCTCCTATAATTCACCCCTCCACTTT.

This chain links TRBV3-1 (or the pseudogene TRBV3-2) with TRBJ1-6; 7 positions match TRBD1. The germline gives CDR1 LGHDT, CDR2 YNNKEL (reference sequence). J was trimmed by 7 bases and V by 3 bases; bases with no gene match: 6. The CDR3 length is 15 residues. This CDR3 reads CASSHPGQWNSPLHF. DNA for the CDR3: TGTGCCAGCAGCCACCCGGGACAGTGGAATTCACCCCTCCACTTT.

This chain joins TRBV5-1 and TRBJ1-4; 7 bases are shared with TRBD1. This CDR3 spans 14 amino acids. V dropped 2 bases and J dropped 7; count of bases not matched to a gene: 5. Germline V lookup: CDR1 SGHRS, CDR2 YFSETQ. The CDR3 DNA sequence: TGCGCCAGCAGCTTCTCAGGGGGGTCTGAAAAACTGTTTTTT. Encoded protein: CASSFSGGSEKLFF.

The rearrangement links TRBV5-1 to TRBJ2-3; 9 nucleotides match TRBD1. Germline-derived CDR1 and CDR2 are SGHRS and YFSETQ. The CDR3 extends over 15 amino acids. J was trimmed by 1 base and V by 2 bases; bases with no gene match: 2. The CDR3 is CASSFRQGGTDTQYF. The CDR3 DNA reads TGCGCCAGCAGCTTCCGACAGGGGGGCACAGATACGCAGTATTTT.

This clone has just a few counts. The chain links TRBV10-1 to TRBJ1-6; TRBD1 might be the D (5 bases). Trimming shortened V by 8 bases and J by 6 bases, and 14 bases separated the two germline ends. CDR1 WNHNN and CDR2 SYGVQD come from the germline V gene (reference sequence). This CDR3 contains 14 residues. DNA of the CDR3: TGCGCCAGCGGGGGGGTTATCGCTAATTCACCCCTCCACTTT. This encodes CASGGVIANSPLHF.

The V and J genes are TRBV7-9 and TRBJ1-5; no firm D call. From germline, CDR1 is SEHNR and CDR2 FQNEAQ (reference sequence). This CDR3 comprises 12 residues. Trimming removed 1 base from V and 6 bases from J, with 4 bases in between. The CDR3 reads CASSLESQPQHF. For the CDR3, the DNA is TGTGCCAGCAGCTTAGAAAGTCAGCCCCAGCATTTT.

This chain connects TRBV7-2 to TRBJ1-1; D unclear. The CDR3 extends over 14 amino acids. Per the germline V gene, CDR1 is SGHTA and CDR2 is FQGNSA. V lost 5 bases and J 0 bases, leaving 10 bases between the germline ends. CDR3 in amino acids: CASSETALNTEAFF. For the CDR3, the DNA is TGTGCCAGCAGCGAGACGGCCCTGAACACTGAAGCTTTCTTT. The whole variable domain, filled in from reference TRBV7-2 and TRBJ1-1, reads GAGVSQSPSNKVTEKGKDVELRCDPISGHTALYWYRQSLGQGLEFLIYFQGNSAPDKSGLPSDRFSAERTGGSVSTLTIQRTQQEDSAVYLCASSETALNTEAFFGQGTRLTVV.

DNA of the CDR3: TGTGCCAGCAGCCAAGATGGGACGGCTAATGGTGGAAACACCATATATTTT. Its translation is CASSQDGTANGGNTIYF. J is TRBJ1-3 and V is TRBV4-2, with D perhaps TRBD1 (5 bases). Germline values: CDR1 LGHNA, CDR2 YNFKEQ. V lost 0 bases and J 3 bases, leaving 15 bases between the germline ends. The CDR3 sequence is 17 residues long.

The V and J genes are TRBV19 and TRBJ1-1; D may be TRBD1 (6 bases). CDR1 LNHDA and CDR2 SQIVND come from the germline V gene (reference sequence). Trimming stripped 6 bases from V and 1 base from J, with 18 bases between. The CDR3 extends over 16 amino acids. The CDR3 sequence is CASRAEVGQKNTEAFF. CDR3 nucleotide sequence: TGTGCCAGTAGAGCCGAGGTCGGACAGAAGAACACTGAAGCTTTCTTT.

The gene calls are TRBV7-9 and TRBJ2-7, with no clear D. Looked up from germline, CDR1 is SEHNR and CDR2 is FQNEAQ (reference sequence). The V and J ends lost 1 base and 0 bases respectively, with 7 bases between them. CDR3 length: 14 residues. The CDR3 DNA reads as TGTGCCAGCAGCTTAGGGGCCGGCTCCTACGAGCAGTACTTC. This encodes CASSLGAGSYEQYF.

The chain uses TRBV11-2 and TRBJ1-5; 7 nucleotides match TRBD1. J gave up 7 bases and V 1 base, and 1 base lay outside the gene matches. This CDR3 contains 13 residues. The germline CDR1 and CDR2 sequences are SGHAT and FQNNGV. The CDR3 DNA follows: TGTGCCAGCAGCTTAGGGGACAGACAGCCCCAGCATTTT. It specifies CASSLGDRQPQHF.

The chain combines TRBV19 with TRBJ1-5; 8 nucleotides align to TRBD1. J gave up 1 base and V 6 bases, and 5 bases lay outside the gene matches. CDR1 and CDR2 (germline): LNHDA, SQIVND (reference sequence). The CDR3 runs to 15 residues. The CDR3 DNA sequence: TGTGCCAGTAGGCAGACAGGGGAAAGCAATCAGCCCCAGCATTTT. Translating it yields CASRQTGESNQPQHF.

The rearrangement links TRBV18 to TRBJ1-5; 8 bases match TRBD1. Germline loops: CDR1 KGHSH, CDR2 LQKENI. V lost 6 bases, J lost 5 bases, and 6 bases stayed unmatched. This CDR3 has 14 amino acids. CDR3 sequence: CASSSGGADQPQHF. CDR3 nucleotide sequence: TGTGCCAGCTCCTCAGGGGGCGCGGATCAGCCCCAGCATTTT.

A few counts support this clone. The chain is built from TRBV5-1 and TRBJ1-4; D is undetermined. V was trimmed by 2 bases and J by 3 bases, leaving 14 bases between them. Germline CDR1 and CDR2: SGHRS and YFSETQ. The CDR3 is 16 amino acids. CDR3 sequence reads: CASSFEGLAPNEKLFF. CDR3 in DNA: TGCGCCAGCAGCTTCGAAGGCCTGGCCCCTAATGAAAAACTGTTTTTT.

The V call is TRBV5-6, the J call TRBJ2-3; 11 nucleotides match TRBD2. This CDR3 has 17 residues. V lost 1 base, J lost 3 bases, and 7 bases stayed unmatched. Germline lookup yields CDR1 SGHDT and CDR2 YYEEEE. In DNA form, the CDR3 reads TGTGCCAGCAGCTTGTGGGCTAGCGGGGGGAGGACAGATACGCAGTATTTT. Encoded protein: CASSLWASGGRTDTQYF. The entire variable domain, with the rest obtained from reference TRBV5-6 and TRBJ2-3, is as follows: DAGVTQSPTHLIKTRGQQVTLRCSPKSGHDTVSWYQQALGQGPQFIFQYYEEEERQRGNFPDRFSGHQFPNYSSELNVNALLLGDSALYLCASSLWASGGRTDTQYFGPGTRLTVL.

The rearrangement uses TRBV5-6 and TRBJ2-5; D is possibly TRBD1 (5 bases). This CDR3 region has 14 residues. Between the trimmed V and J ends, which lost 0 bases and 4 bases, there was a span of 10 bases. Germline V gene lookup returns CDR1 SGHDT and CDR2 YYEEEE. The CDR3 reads CASSLGQGGETQYF. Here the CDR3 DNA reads TGTGCCAGCAGCTTGGGCCAGGGTGGAGAGACCCAGTACTTC. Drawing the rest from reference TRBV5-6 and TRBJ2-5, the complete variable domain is DAGVTQSPTHLIKTRGQQVTLRCSPKSGHDTVSWYQQALGQGPQFIFQYYEEEERQRGNFPDRFSGHQFPNYSSELNVNALLLGDSALYLCASSLGQGGETQYFGPGTRLLVL.

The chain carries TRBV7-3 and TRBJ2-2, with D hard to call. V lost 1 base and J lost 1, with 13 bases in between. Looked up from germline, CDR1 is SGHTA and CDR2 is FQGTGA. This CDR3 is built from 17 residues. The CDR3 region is CASSLIGQKKNTGELFF. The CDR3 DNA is TGTGCCAGCAGCTTAATCGGCCAGAAGAAGAACACCGGGGAGCTGTTTTTT.

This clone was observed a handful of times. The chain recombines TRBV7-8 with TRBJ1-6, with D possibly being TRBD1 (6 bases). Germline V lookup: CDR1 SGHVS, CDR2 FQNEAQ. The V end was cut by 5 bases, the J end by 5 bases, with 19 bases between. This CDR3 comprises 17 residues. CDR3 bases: TGTGCCAGCAGCGGGGGCGGGGCAACCCATCATAATTCACCCCTCCACTTT. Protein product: CASSGGGATHHNSPLHF.